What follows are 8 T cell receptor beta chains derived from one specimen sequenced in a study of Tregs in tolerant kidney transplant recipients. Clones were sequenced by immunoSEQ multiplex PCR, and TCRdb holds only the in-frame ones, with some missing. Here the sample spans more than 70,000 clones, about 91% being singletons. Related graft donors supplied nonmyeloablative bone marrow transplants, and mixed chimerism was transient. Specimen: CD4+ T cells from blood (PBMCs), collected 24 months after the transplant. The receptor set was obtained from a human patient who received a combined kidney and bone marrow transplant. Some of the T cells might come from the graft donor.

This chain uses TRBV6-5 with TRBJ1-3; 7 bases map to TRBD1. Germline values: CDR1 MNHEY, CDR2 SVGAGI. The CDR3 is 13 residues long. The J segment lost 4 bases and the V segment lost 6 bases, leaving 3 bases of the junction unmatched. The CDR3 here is CASRQGTGNTIYF. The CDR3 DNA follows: TGTGCCAGCAGACAGGGGACGGGAAACACCATATATTTT.

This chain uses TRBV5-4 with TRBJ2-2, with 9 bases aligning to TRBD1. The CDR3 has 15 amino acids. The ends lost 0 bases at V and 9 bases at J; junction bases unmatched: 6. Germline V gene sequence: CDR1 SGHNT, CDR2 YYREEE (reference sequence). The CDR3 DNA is TGTGCCAGCAGCTTGGGGGGGACAGGGAGCAGGGAGCTGTTTTTT. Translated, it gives CASSLGGTGSRELFF.

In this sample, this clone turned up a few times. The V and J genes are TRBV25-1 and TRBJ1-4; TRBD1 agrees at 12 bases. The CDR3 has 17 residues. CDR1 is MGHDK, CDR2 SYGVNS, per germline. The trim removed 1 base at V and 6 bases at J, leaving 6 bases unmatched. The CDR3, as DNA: TGTGCCAGCAGTGAATGGGGGACAGGGGGCGCGGATGAAAAACTGTTTTTT. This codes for CASSEWGTGGADEKLFF.

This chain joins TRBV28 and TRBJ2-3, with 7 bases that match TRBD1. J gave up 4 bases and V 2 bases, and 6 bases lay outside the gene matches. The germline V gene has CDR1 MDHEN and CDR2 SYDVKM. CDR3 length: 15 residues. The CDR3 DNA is TGTGCCAGCAGTTTAAGACAGGGTTTCTCAGATACGCAGTATTTT. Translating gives CASSLRQGFSDTQYF.

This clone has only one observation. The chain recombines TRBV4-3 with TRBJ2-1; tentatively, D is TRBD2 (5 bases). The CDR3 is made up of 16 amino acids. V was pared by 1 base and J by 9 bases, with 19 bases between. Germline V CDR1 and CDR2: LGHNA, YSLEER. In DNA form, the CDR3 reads TGCGCCAGCAGCCAAGTCCCAGGAGGTAGCTGGGGTGAGCAGTTCTTC. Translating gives CASSQVPGGSWGEQFF.

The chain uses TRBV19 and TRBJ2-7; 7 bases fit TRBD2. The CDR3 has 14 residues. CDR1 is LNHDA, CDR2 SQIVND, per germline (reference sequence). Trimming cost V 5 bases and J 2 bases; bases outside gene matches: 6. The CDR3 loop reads CASSPGGGPYEQYF. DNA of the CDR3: TGTGCCAGTAGTCCGGGCGGGGGACCCTACGAGCAGTACTTC.

CDR3 in DNA: TGTGCCTGGAGTGTACGTCCAGGGTTTAGCTACAATGAGCAGTTCTTC. It specifies CAWSVRPGFSYNEQFF. The chain uses TRBV30 and TRBJ2-1; TRBD1 might be the D (5 bases). Germline V lookup: CDR1 GTSNPN, CDR2 SVGIG (reference sequence). Trimming removed 0 bases at V and 3 bases at J, with 15 bases between. This CDR3 has 16 amino acids.

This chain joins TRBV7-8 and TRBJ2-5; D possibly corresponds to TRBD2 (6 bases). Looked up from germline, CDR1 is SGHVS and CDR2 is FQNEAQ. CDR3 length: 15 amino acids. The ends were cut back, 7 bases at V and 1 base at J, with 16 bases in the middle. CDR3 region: CASTQGLATQETQYF. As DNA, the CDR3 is TGTGCCAGCACCCAAGGTCTAGCGACCCAAGAGACCCAGTACTTC.